Listed here are 4 T cell receptor beta chains from one sample, sequenced in a study of cytomegalovirus exposure and HLA in healthy donors. The PCR contained 60 Vbeta and 13 Jbeta primers. Libraries were prepared by immunoSEQ multiplex PCR; TCRdb keeps only in-frame clonotypes and omits some of them. The sample shows about 100,000 clones, around three quarters of them seen only once. Sequencing used PBMCs. These receptors were taken from a male donor in good health and CMV-seronegative.

The chain links TRBV10-2 to TRBJ1-2, with D hard to call. V lost 2 bases and J lost 4, with 14 bases in between. Germline V lookup: CDR1 WSHSY, CDR2 SAAADI. The CDR3 extends over 15 amino acids. Here the CDR3 DNA reads TGCGCCAGCAGTGAGGCTGTATCACATCTCTATGGCTACACCTTC. Encoded protein: CASSEAVSHLYGYTF.

The J gene is TRBJ1-1, the V gene TRBV7-6; D unclear. The CDR3 has 15 amino acids. V lost 2 bases and J lost 0, with 10 bases in between. Per the germline V gene, CDR1 is SGHVS and CDR2 is FNYEAQ. As DNA, the CDR3 is TGTGCCAGCAGCTTATTCGCCGGGATGAACACTGAAGCTTTCTTT. This codes for CASSLFAGMNTEAFF.

CDR3 nucleotide sequence: TGTGCCAGCGGTCGGGACACTGAGGGGACCCAGTACTTC. This encodes CASGRDTEGTQYF. The gene calls are TRBV7-7 and TRBJ2-5, with D perhaps TRBD1 (6 bases). Trimming shortened V by 8 bases and J by 7 bases, and 17 bases separated the two germline ends. Germline assignment: CDR1 SSHAT and CDR2 FNYEAQ (reference sequence). The CDR3 totals 13 residues.

The chain recombines TRBV7-2 with TRBJ2-7; possible D gene TRBD2, 6 bases. V lost 4 bases and J 9 bases, leaving 13 bases between the germline ends. The CDR3 length is 12 residues. Germline V gene lookup returns CDR1 SGHTA and CDR2 FQGNSA. The CDR3 loop is CASSSEGVRQYF. Written as DNA, the CDR3 is TGTGCCAGCAGCTCGGAGGGAGTGAGGCAGTACTTC. Full variable domain (remainder filled in from reference TRBV7-2 and TRBJ2-7): GAGVSQSPSNKVTEKGKDVELRCDPISGHTALYWYRQSLGQGLEFLIYFQGNSAPDKSGLPSDRFSAERTGGSVSTLTIQRTQQEDSAVYLCASSSEGVRQYFGPGTRLTVT.